This T cell receptor beta chain was obtained from a study of T cell responses to AZD1222 COVID-19 vaccine. Study details: Analyses pooled second doses at about 4 or about 12 weeks. Study observations and caveats: Dominant CD4 TCR responses targeted spike regions 160-218 and 743-854. Seropositive status at baseline applied to only 6 or 7 AZD1222 recipients. It should be noted that donors were predominantly white British and more often female, and clonal diversity was possibly underestimated.

With regard to this clone: The target antigen is unknown.

The CDR3 runs 14 residues. Per germline, CDR1 LGHNA and CDR2 YSLEER. The V end lost 4 bases, the J end lost 10 bases, and 14 bases lay between the germline ends. TCRdb keeps only in-frame clones here, not all; method: immunoSEQ multiplex PCR. This table has approximately 120,000 clones, approximately 90% appearing once. The V gene is TRBV4-3, the J gene TRBJ1-6; D gene uncertain. This TCR was recovered from an adult in good health. This specimen was peripheral blood, taken on day 0 of AZD1222 vaccination. The CDR3 protein is CASSLDGSGSPLHF. The CDR3 DNA sequence: TGCGCCAGCAGCCTAGACGGTTCGGGATCACCCCTCCACTTT.